The clone carrying this T cell receptor beta chain was counted ten times or more. Produced via immunoSEQ multiplex PCR; TCRdb's table is partial and in-frame only. The sample offers tens of thousands of clones and no singletons, the top ten holding 4.5%. The data originate from a study of T cells after posttransplantation cyclophosphamide. From germline, CDR1 is SGHRS and CDR2 YFSETQ. The CDR3 sequence is 17 residues long. Trimming took 4 bases from V and 5 from J; bases not matched to a gene: 16. The source material was PBMCs. The sequence was obtained from a woman between 45 and 65 years old in good health and a related stem cell transplant donor. The chain uses TRBV5-1 and TRBJ2-7; 9 bases agree with TRBD1. The CDR3 DNA reads as TGCGCCAGCAGCGGGGTAGGTCGGGACAGGGTGTCCCACGAGCAGTACTTC. It is translated as CASSGVGRDRVSHEQYF.